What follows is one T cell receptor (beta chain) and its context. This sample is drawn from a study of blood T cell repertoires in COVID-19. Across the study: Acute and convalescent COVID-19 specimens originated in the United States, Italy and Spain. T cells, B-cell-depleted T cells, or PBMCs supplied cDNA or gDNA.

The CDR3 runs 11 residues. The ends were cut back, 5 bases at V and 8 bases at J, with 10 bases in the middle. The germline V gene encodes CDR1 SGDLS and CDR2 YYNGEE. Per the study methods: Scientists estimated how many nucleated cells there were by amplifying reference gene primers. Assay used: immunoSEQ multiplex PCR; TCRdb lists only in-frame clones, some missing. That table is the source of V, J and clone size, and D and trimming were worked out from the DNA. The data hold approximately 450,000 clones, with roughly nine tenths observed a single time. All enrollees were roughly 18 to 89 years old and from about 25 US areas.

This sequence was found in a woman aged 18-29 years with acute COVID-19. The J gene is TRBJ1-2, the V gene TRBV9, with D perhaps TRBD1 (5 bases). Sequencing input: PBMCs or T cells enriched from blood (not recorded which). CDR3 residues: CASRTEEGYTF. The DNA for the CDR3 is TGTGCCAGCAGGACAGAAGAAGGCTACACCTTC.